This T cell receptor beta chain originates from a study of a mutant IDH1 vaccine in newly diagnosed glioma. Findings and caveats of the study: Vaccination induced immune responses in about 92% of patients.

Notes on this clone: Its antigen is not identified.

Sample time point: week 11, during vaccination. Topical imiquimod was applied with each vaccine dose, which held 300 ug of mutant IDH1 20-mer peptide. Germline V gives CDR1 SEHNR, CDR2 FQNEAQ (reference sequence). The CDR3 has 14 residues. V lost 5 bases and J lost 0, with 8 bases in between. The protocol was immunoSEQ multiplex PCR, while the TCRdb copy is restricted to in-frame clones and leaves out a portion. The top ten hold roughly 0.57% of the sample, which has 110,000 or so clones, 85% to 90% seen once. The V call is TRBV7-9, the J call TRBJ1-3, with no clear D. The TCR sequence derives from a woman aged 45-59 years with glioma. This material consisted of PBMCs, taken from a glioma patient whose treatment included an IDH1 peptide vaccine. The CDR3 DNA is TGTGCCAGCAGCCTCGCAGCCTCTGGAAACACCATATATTTT. This encodes CASSLAASGNTIYF.